This TCR beta chain was captured by sequencing in a study of blood T cell repertoires in COVID-19. Study background: Samples taken during acute and convalescent COVID-19 were collected in the United States, Italy and Spain. PBMCs, B-cell-depleted T cells, or T cells were the source of the cDNA or gDNA that made up the material.

The germline gives CDR1 MDHEN, CDR2 SYDVKM. Trimming removed 4 bases from V and 0 bases from J; junction bases left unmatched: 21. The CDR3 covers 21 residues. As handled by the study authors: Amplified reference gene primers provided the basis for estimating nucleated cell counts. TCRdb's table, derived via immunoSEQ multiplex PCR, lists solely in-frame clones and lacks some. For V, J and clone size, that table is used; D and trimming come from the DNA. The table records roughly 8,600 clones, about 88% of them present only once. Source material: peripheral blood. This rearrangement joins TRBV28 to TRBJ1-5, with 7 bases identical to TRBD1. This TCR derives from a human donor with active COVID-19. The donor label of this sample is uncertain. The CDR3 loop reads CASSWERGGNVAFLSNQPQHF. Written as DNA, the CDR3 is TGTGCCAGCAGTTGGGAGAGAGGGGGCAATGTAGCTTTTCTTAGCAATCAGCCCCAGCATTTT.